Below are 11 T cell receptor beta chains sequenced from a single sample in a study of cytomegalovirus exposure and HLA in healthy donors (dated by TCRdb to 2016 to 2017). The library relied on the immunoSEQ multiplex PCR assay. For the multiplex PCR, a mixture combining 60 forward primers for TCR Vbeta segments and 13 reverse primers for TCR Jbeta segments was used. TCRdb's version of the immuneACCESS table is confined to in-frame rearrangements and falls short of the full clone set. An unresolved V gene accounts for under half of the shortfall where checked; the remainder is of unknown origin. The sample records some 200,000 clones, roughly 80% of which are singletons. Less than 3.5% of the sample is in the top ten clones. What was sequenced was PBMCs. Source of these receptors: a woman aged 40 to 50 in good health and CMV-seronegative.

The chain uses TRBV7-8 and TRBJ1-1, with D perhaps matching TRBD1 (5 bases). This CDR3 is built from 15 residues. V dropped 4 bases and J dropped 0 bases, with 12 bases sitting between them. Per germline, CDR1 SGHVS and CDR2 FQNEAQ. Here the CDR3 DNA reads TGTGCCAGCAGCTCCCCGGGGGGAATGAACACTGAAGCTTTCTTT. It translates to CASSSPGGMNTEAFF.

V usage is TRBV18 and J usage is TRBJ2-6; D remains unclear. The CDR3 consists of 17 residues. The V gene's germline CDR1 is KGHSH and CDR2 LQKENI. The V end was cut by 3 bases, the J end by 3 bases, with 15 bases between. DNA for the CDR3: TGTGCCAGCTCACCCCCGCTGAGCCAACTTGGGGCCAACGTCCTGACTTTC. This gives the protein CASSPPLSQLGANVLTF.

The V gene is TRBV27, the J gene TRBJ1-5, with D perhaps TRBD1 (6 bases). Trimming shortened V by 6 bases and J by 11 bases, and 23 bases separated the two germline ends. This CDR3 region has 15 residues. Per germline, CDR1 MNHEY and CDR2 SMNVEV (reference sequence). Here the CDR3 DNA reads TGTGCCAGCAGGCGAGCGGCCGGACAGTTTAGCACCCAGCATTTT. Translation gives CASRRAAGQFSTQHF.

The chain employs TRBV5-8 and TRBJ2-7; D is unclear. This CDR3 has 12 residues. Germline-derived CDR1 and CDR2 are SGHTS and YDEGEE. The CDR3 DNA follows: TGTGCAGATTGGCGGCCGAGCTACGAGCAGTACTTC. Protein: CADWRPSYEQYF.

CDR3 loop: CASSDSLAGSTDTQYF. For the CDR3, the DNA is TGCGCCAGCAGTGACTCACTAGCGGGAAGCACAGATACGCAGTATTTT. The chain employs TRBV10-1 and TRBJ2-3; TRBD2 aligns across 10 bases. The CDR3 contains 16 residues. V shed 3 bases and J 0 bases; nucleotides not matched to a gene: 3. Germline-derived CDR1 and CDR2 are WNHNN and SYGVQD (reference sequence).

V and J are TRBV30 and TRBJ1-1, with a possible D match to TRBD1 (5 bases). This CDR3 spans 14 amino acids. V lost 2 bases and J 3 bases, leaving 13 bases between the germline ends. Germline V gene lookup returns CDR1 GTSNPN and CDR2 SVGIG (reference sequence). CDR3 loop: CAWSRPDRYTEAFF. CDR3 bases: TGTGCCTGGAGTCGCCCCGACAGATACACTGAAGCTTTCTTT.

This chain uses TRBV11-1 with TRBJ2-1, with 10 bases aligning to TRBD2. In germline, CDR1 is SGHAT, CDR2 FQDESV (reference sequence). The CDR3 spans 14 residues. V shed 8 bases and J 12 bases; nucleotides not matched to a gene: 13. The CDR3 DNA follows: TGTGCCAGCGGAGCGGGAGGGCTGTCGAGGGGGCAGTTCTTC. Translating gives CASGAGGLSRGQFF.

The gene calls are TRBV9 and TRBJ2-6, with 9 bases aligning to TRBD1. CDR3 length: 14 residues. Trimming took 3 bases from V and 13 from J; bases not matched to a gene: 8. The germline V gene encodes CDR1 SGDLS and CDR2 YYNGEE. CDR3 in DNA: TGTGCCAGCAGCGCGGGACAGGGCACAAAGGTCCTGACTTTC. Its translation: CASSAGQGTKVLTF. Looking up the rest from reference TRBV9 and TRBJ2-6 gives the full variable domain: DSGVTQTPKHLITATGQRVTLRCSPRSGDLSVYWYQQSLDQGLQFLIQYYNGEERAKGNILERFSAQQFPDLHSELNLSSLELGDSALYFCASSAGQGTKVLTFGAGSRLTVL.

The chain combines TRBV6-5 with TRBJ1-6, with no clear D. V lost 1 base, J lost 8 bases, and 9 bases lay in between. Germline V lookup: CDR1 MNHEY, CDR2 SVGAGI. This CDR3 region has 14 residues. CDR3 DNA: TGTGCCAGCAGTTACTTACAGAACTATTCACCCCTCCACTTT. Amino acids: CASSYLQNYSPLHF.

Concerning this clone: At one end the junction does not follow the germline gene, possibly because of a read error. The chain employs TRBV9 and TRBJ1-2; 7 bases map to TRBD1. CDR3 length: 15 amino acids. The V gene's germline CDR1 is SGDLS and CDR2 YYNGEE. The CDR3 DNA reads as TGTGCCAGCAGCGGCCGGGACAGACATAACTATGACTACACCTTC. Protein sequence: CASSGRDRHNYDYTF.

The chain employs TRBV19 and TRBJ1-2; D may be TRBD1 (6 bases). This CDR3 is built from 14 residues. Germline V gene lookup returns CDR1 LNHDA and CDR2 SQIVND (reference sequence). Trimming left V 6 bases short and J 3 bases short, with 14 bases between. The CDR3 nucleotides are TGTGCCAGTAGCGGACAGCCAGGGGACTATGGCTACACCTTC. Amino acid sequence: CASSGQPGDYGYTF. The variable domain in full, completed from reference TRBV19 and TRBJ1-2, reads DGGITQSPKYLFRKEGQNVTLSCEQNLNHDAMYWYRQDPGQGLRLIYYSQIVNDFQKGDIAEGYSVSREKKESFPLTVTSAQKNPTAFYLCASSGQPGDYGYTFGSGTRLTVV.